A single sample is the source of the 2 T cell receptor beta chains below, sequenced in a study of blood T cell repertoires in COVID-19. Method: immunoSEQ multiplex PCR; TCRdb's copy keeps in-frame clones and lacks some. The data hold some 130,000 clones, with 86% observed a single time. The specimen sequenced was peripheral blood. The receptors come from a woman aged 45-65 years who had recovered from COVID-19.

The chain has TRBV9 and TRBJ2-3, with a tentative D call TRBD1 (6 bases). Germline V CDR1 and CDR2: SGDLS, YYNGEE. The CDR3 extends over 15 amino acids. The germline V and J ends were trimmed by 3 bases and 4 bases, with 15 bases remaining between them. The CDR3 sequence is CASSDQTGFADTQYF. CDR3 DNA sequence: TGTGCCAGCAGCGACCAAACAGGGTTCGCAGATACGCAGTATTTT.

The gene calls are TRBV6-6 and TRBJ2-4; possible D gene TRBD2, 6 bases. Germline CDR1 is MNHNY and CDR2 is SVGAGI (reference sequence). Trimming took 2 bases from V and 9 from J, leaving 14 bases between them. This CDR3 has 14 residues. This CDR3 is CASSYGQGSGIQYF. The CDR3 DNA sequence: TGTGCCAGCAGTTACGGGCAGGGTAGCGGCATTCAGTACTTC.